The rows below give T cell receptor beta chains drawn from one sample of a study of cytomegalovirus exposure and HLA in healthy donors. Produced via immunoSEQ multiplex PCR; TCRdb's table is partial and in-frame only. The table records some 36,000 clones, almost 70% of them present only once. Sequencing was done on a sample of PBMCs. These TCRs come from a man aged 25-40 years in good health and CMV-seronegative. The CDR3 runs from the conserved cysteine through the conserved F or W. Each record gives: J gene, clone size, D gene, V gene, CDR3 DNA, CDR3 protein. The D gene is left open where the match is weak. Expanded clones are given a class, and other clones once, few, many or no size at all.

>TRBJ2-7|-|TRBD2|TRBV13
TGTGCCAGCAGCCATGGTTGGGGGAGGGCCTCCTACGAGCAGTACTTC
CASSHGWGRASYEQYF
>TRBJ2-3|few|-|TRBV12-5
TGTGCTAGTGGCCCCGGAGGGAGCACAGATACGCAGTATTTT
CASGPGGSTDTQYF
>TRBJ1-1|-|-|TRBV11-2
TGTGCCAGCAGCCCCACGGCAGGGGTCATGAACACTGAAGCTTTCTTT
CASSPTAGVMNTEAFF
>TRBJ2-7|once|-|TRBV7-2
TGTGCCAGCAGCTCGGTTGGCTACGAGCAGTACTTC
CASSSVGYEQYF
>TRBJ2-1|-|-|TRBV13
TGTGCCAGCAGCCGGGACTCCTACAATGAGCAGTTCTTC
CASSRDSYNEQFF
>TRBJ2-5|-|TRBD2|TRBV15
TGTGCCACCAGCAGAGGGCGGGGGAGAGGAGAGACCCAGTACTTC
CATSRGRGRGETQYF
>TRBJ2-7|-|TRBD1|TRBV10-3
TGTGCCACAAAGGGGACAGAGACCTACGAGCAGTACTTC
CATKGTETYEQYF
>TRBJ2-7|-|TRBD1|TRBV6-5
TGTGCCAGCAAGGAGGACAGGGGGTACCCGCGGGAGCAGTACTTC
CASKEDRGYPREQYF
>TRBJ1-1|once|TRBD1|TRBV7-2
TGTGCCAGCAGCCTGTCCGGGACAGGGAACACTGAAGCTTTCTTT
CASSLSGTGNTEAFF
>TRBJ1-2|-|-|TRBV4-3
TGCGCCAGCAGCCATGATAGGAGGGCTTCCTATGGCTACACCTTC
CASSHDRRASYGYTF
>TRBJ1-1|few|-|TRBV5-1
TGCGCCAGCAGCACCGCAGGGATGAACACTGAAGCTTTCTTT
CASSTAGMNTEAFF
>TRBJ2-2|-|-|TRBV21-1
TGTGCCAGCAGCAAGGGGGGACTAGCGGGACCCAACACCGGGGAGCTGTTTTTT
CASSKGGLAGPNTGELFF
>TRBJ2-3|-|-|TRBV19
TGTGCCAGTAGTCTTCTTGTCGCGAGTACGCAGTATTTT
CASSLLVASTQYF
>TRBJ1-1|-|-|TRBV7-2
TGTGCCAGCAGCTTTACACGGAACACTGAAGCTTTCTTT
CASSFTRNTEAFF
>TRBJ2-7|-|-|TRBV25-1
TGTGCCAGCAGGCGGGATGGAGACGAGCAGTACTTC
CASRRDGDEQYF
>TRBJ1-1|once|-|TRBV28
TGTGCCACCAGCCTACCAGGGAACACTGAAGCTTTCTTT
CATSLPGNTEAFF
>TRBJ2-7|-|-|TRBV28
TGTGCCAGCAGGGGACAACCCGAGCAGTACTTC
CASRGQPEQYF
>TRBJ1-2|-|-|TRBV28
TGTGCCAGCAGGCTCAGCCGGCAGAGGTATGGCTACACCTTC
CASRLSRQRYGYTF
>TRBJ1-5|-|TRBD1|TRBV18
TGTGCCAGCTCCCTTGACAGGGGTGTGGATCAGCCCCAGCATTTT
CASSLDRGVDQPQHF
>TRBJ2-7|-|TRBD2|TRBV4-1
TGCGCCAGCAGCCACGGGACTAGCGGGTCCGAGCAGTACTTC
CASSHGTSGSEQYF
>TRBJ1-4|few|TRBD1|TRBV5-1
TGCGCCAGCAGCTGGAGGGGGCGTAATGAAAAACTGTTTTTT
CASSWRGRNEKLFF
>TRBJ2-1|-|-|TRBV6-5
TGTGCCAGCAGTTACCCCGGGAATGAGCAGTTCTTC
CASSYPGNEQFF